These T cell receptor beta chains were read from a single sample in a study of cytomegalovirus exposure and HLA in healthy donors. TCRdb keeps only in-frame clones here, not all; method: immunoSEQ multiplex PCR. In the table there are about 160,000 clones, approximately 79% of which are singletons. Material: PBMCs. These receptors were taken from a man aged 40-49 years in good health and CMV-seronegative. CDR3s include the opening cysteine and the closing phenylalanine or tryptophan. D genes are given only for firm matches. Size is stated for part of the rows, as once, few or many counts, or as a class when the clone is expanded.

v_gene: TRBV6-5; j_gene: TRBJ2-3; abundance: .; d_gene: TRBD1; CDR3nt: TGTGCCAGCAGTCCGTACAGGGGGGCGACAGATACGCAGTATTTT; CDR3aa: CASSPYRGATDTQYF
v_gene: TRBV5-1; j_gene: TRBJ1-5; abundance: once; d_gene: .; CDR3nt: TGCGCCAGCAGCGAAACAGGGTCTCAGCCCCAGCATTTT; CDR3aa: CASSETGSQPQHF
v_gene: TRBV11-3; j_gene: TRBJ2-1; abundance: .; d_gene: TRBD2; CDR3nt: TGTGCCAGCAGCTTGTGGACTAGCGGGGAGGGGAATGAGCAGTTCTTC; CDR3aa: CASSLWTSGEGNEQFF
v_gene: TRBV4-1; j_gene: TRBJ1-2; abundance: .; d_gene: .; CDR3nt: TGCGCCAGCAGCCTCCATGGTGGGGCAAGCTATGGCTACACCTTC; CDR3aa: CASSLHGGASYGYTF
v_gene: TRBV2; j_gene: TRBJ2-7; abundance: once; d_gene: .; CDR3nt: TGTGCCAGCGTGGGGGCTAGGCCCTACGAGCAGTACTTC; CDR3aa: CASVGARPYEQYF
v_gene: TRBV5-4; j_gene: TRBJ1-2; abundance: .; d_gene: .; CDR3nt: TGTGCCAGCAGCTCGGACAGCTCAGGCTACACCTTC; CDR3aa: CASSSDSSGYTF
v_gene: TRBV7-9; j_gene: TRBJ2-7; abundance: .; d_gene: TRBD2; CDR3nt: TGTGCCAGCAGCAGACTAGCGGGGAGCTCCTACGAGCAGTACTTC; CDR3aa: CASSRLAGSSYEQYF
v_gene: TRBV2; j_gene: TRBJ2-2; abundance: .; d_gene: TRBD1; CDR3nt: TGTGCCAGCAGAGGGGGACAGCCGAACACCGGGGAGCTGTTTTTT; CDR3aa: CASRGGQPNTGELFF
v_gene: TRBV6-1; j_gene: TRBJ2-7; abundance: .; d_gene: .; CDR3nt: TGTGCCCTATCCCCAGCGGGACAAGGGGAATACGAGCAGTACTTC; CDR3aa: CALSPAGQGEYEQYF
v_gene: TRBV6-6; j_gene: TRBJ2-7; abundance: .; d_gene: TRBD1; CDR3nt: TGTGCCAGCAGGACCGGACAGGGATCCTACGAGCAGTACTTC; CDR3aa: CASRTGQGSYEQYF
v_gene: TRBV6-4; j_gene: TRBJ2-6; abundance: .; d_gene: .; CDR3nt: TGTGCCAGCAGCGTGACAGGAGTGGGGGCCAACGTCCTGACTTTC; CDR3aa: CASSVTGVGANVLTF
v_gene: TRBV7-3; j_gene: TRBJ2-7; abundance: few; d_gene: TRBD2; CDR3nt: TGTGCCAGCAGCAAGGCTAGCGGGGGAGAATACGAGCAGTACTTC; CDR3aa: CASSKASGGEYEQYF
v_gene: TRBV28; j_gene: TRBJ2-7; abundance: .; d_gene: .; CDR3nt: TGTGCCAGCAGCTCTCTTTCTAGCCCCGAGCAGTACTTC; CDR3aa: CASSSLSSPEQYF
v_gene: TRBV27; j_gene: TRBJ2-7; abundance: few; d_gene: .; CDR3nt: TGTGCCAGCAGACGTTCTAGCTCCTACGAGCAGTACTTC; CDR3aa: CASRRSSSYEQYF
v_gene: TRBV6-5; j_gene: TRBJ2-7; abundance: .; d_gene: TRBD1; CDR3nt: TGTGCCAGCAGGACAACGACAGGGGGCGGGTACGAGCAGTACTTC; CDR3aa: CASRTTTGGGYEQYF
v_gene: TRBV5-1; j_gene: TRBJ1-1; abundance: .; d_gene: .; CDR3nt: TGCGCCAGCAGTGGACAACCAACGAGCACTGAAGCTTTCTTT; CDR3aa: CASSGQPTSTEAFF
v_gene: TRBV2; j_gene: TRBJ2-1; abundance: .; d_gene: TRBD1; CDR3nt: TGTGCCAGCAGTGATAGGGACAGGGGTCCCCGGATCTTC; CDR3aa: CASSDRDRGPRIF
v_gene: TRBV11-1; j_gene: TRBJ2-7; abundance: .; d_gene: .; CDR3nt: TGTGCCAGCAGCTTAGGTTCGGTGCCGTACTTC; CDR3aa: CASSLGSVPYF
v_gene: TRBV19; j_gene: TRBJ1-2; abundance: .; d_gene: TRBD1; CDR3nt: TGTGCCAGTAGTCCCGGGACAGCTAATCGCTACACCTTC; CDR3aa: CASSPGTANRYTF
v_gene: TRBV10-1; j_gene: TRBJ1-2; abundance: .; d_gene: .; CDR3nt: TGCGCCAGCAGTGAGCCCCGAGGATGGCTGCCTATGGACTATGGCTACACCTTC; CDR3aa: CASSEPRGWLPMDYGYTF
v_gene: TRBV5-4; j_gene: TRBJ2-3; abundance: few; d_gene: TRBD2; CDR3nt: TGTGCCAGCAGCTTGGGTAGCGGGGGGGGAGATACGCAGTATTTT; CDR3aa: CASSLGSGGGDTQYF
v_gene: TRBV15; j_gene: TRBJ1-4; abundance: few; d_gene: TRBD1; CDR3nt: TGTGCCACCGGTCTGGACAGGGCTGCAACTAATGAAAAACTGTTTTTT; CDR3aa: CATGLDRAATNEKLFF
v_gene: TRBV7-9; j_gene: TRBJ1-4; abundance: once; d_gene: .; CDR3nt: TGTGCCAGCAGCCTGGTGCTCCGGGATTGGCGTGAAAAACTGTTTTTT; CDR3aa: CASSLVLRDWREKLFF
v_gene: TRBV2; j_gene: TRBJ2-1; abundance: .; d_gene: TRBD1; CDR3nt: TGTGCCAGCCTATCTGACAGGGTCAATGAGCAGTTCTTC; CDR3aa: CASLSDRVNEQFF
v_gene: TRBV10-3; j_gene: TRBJ2-2; abundance: .; d_gene: TRBD2; CDR3nt: TGTGCCATCAGGGCGGCGGGGGGGGGCACCGGGGAGCTGTTTTTT; CDR3aa: CAIRAAGGGTGELFF
v_gene: TRBV4-1; j_gene: TRBJ1-2; abundance: .; d_gene: .; CDR3nt: TGCGCCAGCAGCCAAGGGGAGTGGGGCTACACCTTC; CDR3aa: CASSQGEWGYTF
v_gene: TRBV9; j_gene: TRBJ1-4; abundance: .; d_gene: TRBD1; CDR3nt: TGTGCCAGCAGCCCCTCCCGGGACAGGGTGGGTGAAAAACTGTTTTTT; CDR3aa: CASSPSRDRVGEKLFF
v_gene: TRBV6-5; j_gene: TRBJ2-1; abundance: .; d_gene: TRBD2; CDR3nt: TGTGCCAGCAGTTACCCGGGGGGAAAGTTCTTC; CDR3aa: CASSYPGGKFF
v_gene: TRBV5-4; j_gene: TRBJ2-7; abundance: few; d_gene: TRBD1; CDR3nt: TGTGCCAGCAGTTCGGACAGGGTCGTCTACGAGCAGTACTTC; CDR3aa: CASSSDRVVYEQYF
v_gene: TRBV19; j_gene: TRBJ2-3; abundance: .; d_gene: TRBD2; CDR3nt: TGTGCCAGTAGTATCACCCCGCCGGGACTAGCGGGGACAGATACGCAGTATTTT; CDR3aa: CASSITPPGLAGTDTQYF
v_gene: TRBV28; j_gene: TRBJ1-6; abundance: .; d_gene: TRBD1; CDR3nt: TGTGCCAGCAGGTCCGGACAGGGTTGGAATTCACCCCTCCACTTT; CDR3aa: CASRSGQGWNSPLHF
v_gene: TRBV27; j_gene: TRBJ2-5; abundance: .; d_gene: TRBD1; CDR3nt: TGTGCCAGCAGGAGAGAGGGACAGGGGGTTCAAGAGACCCAGTACTTC; CDR3aa: CASRREGQGVQETQYF
v_gene: TRBV9; j_gene: TRBJ2-3; abundance: few; d_gene: .; CDR3nt: TGTGCCAGCAGCGTACGACAAGGGGGGGTCAGAGATACGCAGTATTTT; CDR3aa: CASSVRQGGVRDTQYF
v_gene: TRBV9; j_gene: TRBJ2-7; abundance: .; d_gene: TRBD2; CDR3nt: TGTGCCAGCAGCCCAGCGGGGGTTGGCTACGAGCAGTACTTC; CDR3aa: CASSPAGVGYEQYF
v_gene: TRBV6-5; j_gene: TRBJ2-7; abundance: few; d_gene: .; CDR3nt: TGTGCCAGCAGTTACTCCCGGACAACCTACGAGCAGTACTTC; CDR3aa: CASSYSRTTYEQYF
v_gene: TRBV28; j_gene: TRBJ2-2; abundance: .; d_gene: TRBD1; CDR3nt: TGTGCCAGCAGTGACAGGGTTGCCGGGGAGCTGTTTTTT; CDR3aa: CASSDRVAGELFF
v_gene: TRBV7-6; j_gene: TRBJ2-2; abundance: few; d_gene: .; CDR3nt: TGTGCCAGCAGCTTAGGAGGCGGGTTAGGCACCGGGGAGCTGTTTTTT; CDR3aa: CASSLGGGLGTGELFF
v_gene: TRBV4-1; j_gene: TRBJ1-2; abundance: .; d_gene: TRBD1; CDR3nt: TGCGCCAGCAGCCAAGGACAGGGGGATAACTATGGCTACACCTTC; CDR3aa: CASSQGQGDNYGYTF
v_gene: TRBV9; j_gene: TRBJ1-3; abundance: .; d_gene: .; CDR3nt: TGTGCCAGCAGCGTAGCAGGGTCGTCCGGAAACACCATATATTTT; CDR3aa: CASSVAGSSGNTIYF
v_gene: TRBV13; j_gene: TRBJ1-5; abundance: .; d_gene: .; CDR3nt: TGTGCCAGCAGACAGGGTAATCAGCCCCAGCATTTT; CDR3aa: CASRQGNQPQHF
v_gene: TRBV18; j_gene: TRBJ2-7; abundance: .; d_gene: .; CDR3nt: TGTGCCAGCTCGCAAGGGGGATACGAGCAGTACTTC; CDR3aa: CASSQGGYEQYF
v_gene: TRBV7-9; j_gene: TRBJ2-5; abundance: .; d_gene: .; CDR3nt: TGTGCCACTACCCTGCCAGGGGAAGAGACCCAGTACTTC; CDR3aa: CATTLPGEETQYF
v_gene: TRBV30; j_gene: TRBJ2-2; abundance: .; d_gene: TRBD2; CDR3nt: TGTGCCTGGGATATCGGGACTAGCGGGGCCGGGGAGCTGTTTTTT; CDR3aa: CAWDIGTSGAGELFF
v_gene: TRBV11-2; j_gene: TRBJ1-6; abundance: .; d_gene: .; CDR3nt: TGTGCCAGCAGTAAAGACTGGTCCTGGTCCTATAATTCACCCCTCCACTTT; CDR3aa: CASSKDWSWSYNSPLHF
v_gene: TRBV2; j_gene: TRBJ1-2; abundance: once; d_gene: .; CDR3nt: TGTGCCAGCAGTGAATCGGCCTCAGCGAACTATGGCTACACCTTC; CDR3aa: CASSESASANYGYTF
v_gene: TRBV5-5; j_gene: TRBJ2-1; abundance: few; d_gene: .; CDR3nt: TGTGCCAGCAGCTTGGGGGGGCATGAGCAGTTCTTC; CDR3aa: CASSLGGHEQFF